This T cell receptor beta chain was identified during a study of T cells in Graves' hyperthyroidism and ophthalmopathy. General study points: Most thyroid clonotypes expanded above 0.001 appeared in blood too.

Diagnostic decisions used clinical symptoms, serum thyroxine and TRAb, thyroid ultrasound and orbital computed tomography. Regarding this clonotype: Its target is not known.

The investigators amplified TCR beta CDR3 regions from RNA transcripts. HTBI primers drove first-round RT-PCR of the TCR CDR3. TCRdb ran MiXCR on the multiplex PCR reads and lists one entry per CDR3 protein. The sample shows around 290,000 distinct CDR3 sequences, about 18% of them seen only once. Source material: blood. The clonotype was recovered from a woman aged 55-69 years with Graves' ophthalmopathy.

Here the CDR3 reads CASRGATSYNEQFF. CDR3 bases: TGCGCCAGCAGGGGCGCCACCTCCTACAATGAGCAGTTCTTC. The chain employs TRBV10-2 and TRBJ2-1; D is unclear. V lost 6 bases to trimming and J lost 0 bases, with 9 bases between them. The CDR3 length is 14 residues. Per germline, CDR1 WSHSY and CDR2 SAAADI.